Here is one T cell receptor beta chain with its context. Trimming cost V 8 bases and J 6 bases, with 19 bases left between them. The CDR3 is 15 amino acids. CDR1 is MDHEN, CDR2 SYDVKM, per germline. This record comes from a study of T cell responses to AZD1222 COVID-19 vaccine. TCRdb's table, derived via immunoSEQ multiplex PCR, lists solely in-frame clones and lacks some. The table records around 130,000 clones, about 90% of them present only once. The rearrangement joins TRBV28 to TRBJ2-2; weak D call: TRBD1 (5 bases). The clonotype was recovered from an adult who received the MenACWY meningococcal vaccine as a control. The sequenced sample was peripheral blood, obtained 28 days after the second dose of the MenACWY control vaccine. CDR3 residues: CASLREQASPGELFF. The CDR3 DNA sequence: TGTGCCAGCCTCCGAGAACAGGCAAGTCCCGGGGAGCTGTTTTTT.